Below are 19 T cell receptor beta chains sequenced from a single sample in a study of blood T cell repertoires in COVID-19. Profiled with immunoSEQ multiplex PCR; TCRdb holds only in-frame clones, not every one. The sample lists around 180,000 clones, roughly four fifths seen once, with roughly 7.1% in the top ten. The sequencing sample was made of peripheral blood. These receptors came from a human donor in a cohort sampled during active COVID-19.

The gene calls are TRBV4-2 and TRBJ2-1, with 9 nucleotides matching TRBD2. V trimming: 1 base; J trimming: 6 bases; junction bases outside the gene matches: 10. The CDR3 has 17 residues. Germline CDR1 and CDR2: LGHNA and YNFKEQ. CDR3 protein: CASSQVGAGGPVNEQFF. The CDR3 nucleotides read TGTGCCAGCAGCCAAGTGGGGGCGGGGGGGCCCGTCAATGAGCAGTTCTTC.

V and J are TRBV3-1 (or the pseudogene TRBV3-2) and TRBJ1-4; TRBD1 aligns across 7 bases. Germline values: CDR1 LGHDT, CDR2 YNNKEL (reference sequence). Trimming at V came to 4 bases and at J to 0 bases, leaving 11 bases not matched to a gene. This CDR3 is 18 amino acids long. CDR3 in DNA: TGTGCCAGCAGCCGAATAAGGGGGCGCGGGGCAACTAATGAAAAACTGTTTTTT. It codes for CASSRIRGRGATNEKLFF.

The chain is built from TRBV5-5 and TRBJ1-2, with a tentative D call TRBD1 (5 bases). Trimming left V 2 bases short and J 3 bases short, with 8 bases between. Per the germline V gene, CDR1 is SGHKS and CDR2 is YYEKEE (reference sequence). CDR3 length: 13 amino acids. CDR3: CASSLVQDYGYTF. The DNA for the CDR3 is TGTGCCAGCAGCTTAGTACAGGACTATGGCTACACCTTC.

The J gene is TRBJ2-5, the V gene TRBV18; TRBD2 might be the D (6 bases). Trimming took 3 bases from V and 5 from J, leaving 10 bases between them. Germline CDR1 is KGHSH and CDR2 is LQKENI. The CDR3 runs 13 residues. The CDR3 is CASSPDRGETQYF. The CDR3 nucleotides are TGTGCCAGCTCACCGGACCGGGGGGAGACCCAGTACTTC.

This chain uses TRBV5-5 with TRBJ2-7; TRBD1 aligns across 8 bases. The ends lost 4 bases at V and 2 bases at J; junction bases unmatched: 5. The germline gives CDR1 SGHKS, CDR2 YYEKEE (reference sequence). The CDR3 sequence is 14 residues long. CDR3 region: CASSRTGGTYEQYF. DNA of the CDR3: TGTGCCAGCAGCCGAACAGGGGGTACCTACGAGCAGTACTTC.

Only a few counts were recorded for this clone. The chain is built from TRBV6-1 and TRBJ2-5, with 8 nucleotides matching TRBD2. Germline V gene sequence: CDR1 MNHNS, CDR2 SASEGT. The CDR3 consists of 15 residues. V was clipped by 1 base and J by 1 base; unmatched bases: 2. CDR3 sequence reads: CASSEVRGGQETQYF. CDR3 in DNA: TGTGCCAGCAGTGAAGTTCGGGGGGGCCAAGAGACCCAGTACTTC.

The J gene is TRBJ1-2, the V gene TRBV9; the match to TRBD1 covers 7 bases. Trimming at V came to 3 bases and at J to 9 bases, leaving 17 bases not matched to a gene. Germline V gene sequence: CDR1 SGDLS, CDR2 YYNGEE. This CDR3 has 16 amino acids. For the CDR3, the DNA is TGTGCCAGCAGCGGGTGGTTACGACAGGGCCTCGGGAGCTACACCTTC. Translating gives CASSGWLRQGLGSYTF.

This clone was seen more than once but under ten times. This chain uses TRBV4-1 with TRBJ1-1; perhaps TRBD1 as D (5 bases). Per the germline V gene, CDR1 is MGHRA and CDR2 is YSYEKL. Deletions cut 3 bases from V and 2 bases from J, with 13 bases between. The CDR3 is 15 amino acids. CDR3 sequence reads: CASSQPRRGNTEAFF. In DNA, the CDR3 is TGCGCCAGCAGCCAGCCGAGGAGGGGAAACACTGAAGCTTTCTTT.

The CDR3 region has the DNA TGTGCCAGCAGCCCGTCTCCCCCGGGCAATGAGCAGTTCTTC. Protein: CASSPSPPGNEQFF. This chain connects TRBV3-1 (or the pseudogene TRBV3-2) to TRBJ2-1; D remains unclear. This CDR3 is built from 14 residues. The germline gives CDR1 LGHDT, CDR2 YNNKEL (reference sequence). V lost 4 bases to trimming and J lost 6 bases, with 13 bases between them.

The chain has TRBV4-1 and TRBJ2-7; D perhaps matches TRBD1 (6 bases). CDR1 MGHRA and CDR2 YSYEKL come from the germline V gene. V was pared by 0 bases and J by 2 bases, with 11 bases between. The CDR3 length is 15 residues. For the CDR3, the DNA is TGCGCCAGCAGCCAAGAGACAGGCGCTACCTACGAGCAGTACTTC. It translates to CASSQETGATYEQYF.

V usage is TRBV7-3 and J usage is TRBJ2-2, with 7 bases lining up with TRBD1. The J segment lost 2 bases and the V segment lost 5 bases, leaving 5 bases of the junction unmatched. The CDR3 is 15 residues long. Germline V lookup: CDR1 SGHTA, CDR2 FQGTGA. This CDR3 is CASSLGTANTGELFF. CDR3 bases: TGTGCCAGCAGCCTCGGGACAGCAAACACCGGGGAGCTGTTTTTT.

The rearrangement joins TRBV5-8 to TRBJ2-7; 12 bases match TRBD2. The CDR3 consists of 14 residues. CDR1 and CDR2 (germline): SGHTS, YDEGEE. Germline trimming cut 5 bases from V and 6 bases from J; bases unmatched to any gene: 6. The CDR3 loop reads CASRQLAGGREQYF. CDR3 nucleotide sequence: TGTGCCAGCAGACAGCTAGCGGGGGGGCGCGAGCAGTACTTC.

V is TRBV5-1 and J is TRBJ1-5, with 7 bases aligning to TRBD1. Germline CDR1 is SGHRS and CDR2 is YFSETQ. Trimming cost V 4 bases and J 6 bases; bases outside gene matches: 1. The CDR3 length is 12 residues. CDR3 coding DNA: TGCGCCAGCAGCGCAGGGGGTCAGCCCCAGCATTTT. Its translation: CASSAGGQPQHF. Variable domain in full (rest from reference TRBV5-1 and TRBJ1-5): KAGVTQTPRYLIKTRGQQVTLSCSPISGHRSVSWYQQTPGQGLQFLFEYFSETQRNKGNFPGRFSGRQFSNSRSEMNVSTLELGDSALYLCASSAGGQPQHFGDGTRLSIL.

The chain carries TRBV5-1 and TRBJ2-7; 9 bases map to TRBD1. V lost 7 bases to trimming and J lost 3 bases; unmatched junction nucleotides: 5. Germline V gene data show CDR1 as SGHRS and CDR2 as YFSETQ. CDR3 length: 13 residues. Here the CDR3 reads CASAGTGSYEQYF. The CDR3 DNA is TGCGCCAGCGCCGGGACAGGGAGCTACGAGCAGTACTTC.

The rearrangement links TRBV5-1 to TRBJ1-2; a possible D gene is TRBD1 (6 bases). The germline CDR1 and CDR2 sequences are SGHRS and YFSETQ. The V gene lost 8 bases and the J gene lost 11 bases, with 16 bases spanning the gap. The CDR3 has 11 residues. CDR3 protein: CARRQVPRYTF. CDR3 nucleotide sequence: TGCGCCAGAAGACAGGTTCCAAGGTACACCTTC.

The DNA of the CDR3 is TGTGCCACCAGCAGAGCAGGACAGGGGAGCTCTGGAAACACCATATATTTT. Protein product: CATSRAGQGSSGNTIYF. The V call is TRBV15, the J call TRBJ1-3; 9 nucleotides align to TRBD1. J lost 0 bases, V lost 1 base, and 4 bases had no gene match. This CDR3 spans 17 amino acids. CDR1 and CDR2 from the germline V gene are LNHNV and YYDKDF (reference sequence).

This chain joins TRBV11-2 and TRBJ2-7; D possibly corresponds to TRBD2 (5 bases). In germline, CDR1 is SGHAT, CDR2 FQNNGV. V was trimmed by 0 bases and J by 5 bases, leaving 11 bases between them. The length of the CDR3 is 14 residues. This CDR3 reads CASSLDLGKNEQYF. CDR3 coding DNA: TGTGCCAGCAGCTTAGATCTCGGGAAAAACGAGCAGTACTTC.

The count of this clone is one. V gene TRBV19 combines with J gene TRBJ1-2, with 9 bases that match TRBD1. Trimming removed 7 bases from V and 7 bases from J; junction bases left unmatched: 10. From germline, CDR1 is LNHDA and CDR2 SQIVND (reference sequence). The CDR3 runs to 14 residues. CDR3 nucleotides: TGTGCCAGTACCCTAACAGGGGGCGCAGGTGGCTACACCTTC. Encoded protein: CASTLTGGAGGYTF.

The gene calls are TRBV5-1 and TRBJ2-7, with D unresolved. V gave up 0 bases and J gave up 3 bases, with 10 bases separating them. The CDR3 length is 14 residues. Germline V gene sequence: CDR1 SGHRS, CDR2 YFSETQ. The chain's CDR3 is CASSLDQRHYEQYF. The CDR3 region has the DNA TGCGCCAGCAGCTTGGACCAGCGTCACTACGAGCAGTACTTC.